This T cell receptor (beta chain) is drawn from a study of blood T cell repertoires in COVID-19. About the study: Two negative PCRs, clearance, or symptom resolution characterized the recovered Cohort 3 donors. Sites across the United States, Italy and Spain contributed samples from acute and convalescent COVID-19.

Original analysis: Estimated nucleated cell counts came from reference gene primer amplification. Sequenced by immunoSEQ multiplex PCR; TCRdb stores in-frame clones only, minus some. D and trimming come from the DNA, and the V and J calls and clone size come from that table. The table shows about 170,000 clones, with around 80% occurring only once. Those enrolled, adults aged roughly 18 to 100 years, came from under 25 US areas. The CDR3 length is 16 residues. V was clipped by 4 bases and J by 8 bases; unmatched bases: 11. The germline V gene encodes CDR1 SGHRS and CDR2 YFSETQ. The material sequenced was PBMCs or T cells enriched from blood (not recorded which). The V call is TRBV5-1, the J call TRBJ1-4; TRBD1 matches 10 bases. This clonotype originated in a woman aged 70-85 years in a cohort exposed to, infected with or recovered from COVID-19 (not recorded which). The CDR3 reads CASSPLIGTGEEKLFF. The CDR3 DNA is TGCGCCAGCAGCCCATTAATCGGGACAGGGGAGGAAAAACTGTTTTTT.